The clone carrying this TCR beta chain has a handful of counts. No antigen is known for it. CDR3 length: 17 residues. The germline V gene has CDR1 MNHNS and CDR2 SASEGT. V gave up 4 bases and J gave up 2 bases; unmatched junction bases: 8. Profiling relied on immunoSEQ multiplex PCR, and the TCRdb table lists in-frame clones only, not all of them. The sample holds around 110,000 clones; 80% to 90% are singletons and the top ten take 6.6%. This sample stems from a study of T cell responses to AZD1222 COVID-19 vaccine. Findings and limits, study-wide: The donors showed a predominance of white British ancestry and of females, with possible underestimation of clonal diversity.

The chain has TRBV6-1 and TRBJ2-3; 11 bases are a match to TRBD2. This sample comprised peripheral blood, obtained on day 0 of AZD1222 vaccination. This TCR derives from an adult in good health. For the CDR3, the DNA is TGTGCCAGCAGTGGCGCCGGGACTAGCGGCCTCACAGATACGCAGTATTTT. Amino acid sequence: CASSGAGTSGLTDTQYF.